The 22 T cell receptor beta chains below were found in one sample sequenced in a study of CD8 T cells in Susac syndrome. The RNA, about 0.45 to 1 ug, was put through reverse transcription using random hexamers. MiXCR, applied by TCRdb to the immunoSEQ multiplex PCR reads, yields one record per CDR3 protein. The sample includes around 190,000 distinct CDR3 sequences, 85% to 95% of them seen just once. Material: CD4+ T cells from PBMCs. The source is a human donor with Susac syndrome.

The J gene is TRBJ2-2, the V gene TRBV5-1, with TRBD1 matching 8 bases. V gave up 4 bases and J gave up 3 bases; unmatched junction bases: 5. Germline V gene lookup returns CDR1 SGHRS and CDR2 YFSETQ. The CDR3 is 15 residues long. The CDR3 DNA reads TGCGCCAGCAGCGTGACAGGGGTTGACACCGGGGAGCTGTTTTTT. Residues: CASSVTGVDTGELFF.

The chain combines TRBV7-9 with TRBJ2-7; D not resolved. The CDR3 has 14 residues. V lost 3 bases, J lost 0 bases, and 9 bases lay in between. The V gene's germline CDR1 is SEHNR and CDR2 FQNEAQ (reference sequence). The CDR3 here is CASSLSRTSYEQYF. In nucleotides, the CDR3 is TGTGCCAGCAGCTTGTCCAGGACCTCCTACGAGCAGTACTTC.

V and J are TRBV30 and TRBJ2-2, with TRBD2 identical over 13 bases. CDR3 length: 15 residues. Per the germline V gene, CDR1 is GTSNPN and CDR2 is SVGIG (reference sequence). V lost 1 base, J lost 6 bases, and 2 bases stayed unmatched. The CDR3: CAWSGTSGGAGELFF. In DNA form, the CDR3 reads TGTGCCTGGAGTGGTACTAGCGGGGGGGCCGGGGAGCTGTTTTTT. Filled out from reference TRBV30 and TRBJ2-2, the complete variable domain reads SQTIHQWPATLVQPVGSPLSLECTVEGTSNPNLYWYRQAAGRGLQLLFYSVGIGQISSEVPQNLSASRPQDRQFILSSKKLLLSDSGFYLCAWSGTSGGAGELFFGEGSRLTVL.

The chain couples TRBV3-1 to TRBJ2-2; D remains ambiguous. Between the trimmed V and J ends, which lost 3 bases and 2 bases, there was a span of 4 bases. The germline CDR1 and CDR2 sequences are LGHDT and YNNKEL (reference sequence). The CDR3 is 13 residues long. The CDR3 sequence: CASSQANTGELFF. The CDR3 nucleotides are TGTGCCAGCAGCCAGGCAAACACCGGGGAGCTGTTTTTT. Drawing the rest from reference TRBV3-1 and TRBJ2-2, the complete variable domain is DTAVSQTPKYLVTQMGNDKSIKCEQNLGHDTMYWYKQDSKKFLKIMFSYNNKELIINETVPNRFSPKSPDKAHLNLHINSLELGDSAVYFCASSQANTGELFFGEGSRLTVL.

This chain links TRBV30 with TRBJ2-1; the D gene is possibly TRBD1 (6 bases). Trimming stripped 1 base from V and 0 bases from J, with 10 bases between. Germline V gene lookup returns CDR1 GTSNPN and CDR2 SVGIG (reference sequence). This CDR3 is 15 amino acids long. CDR3 amino acids: CAWSAGDGSYNEQFF. The DNA of the CDR3 is TGTGCCTGGAGTGCAGGGGACGGCTCCTACAATGAGCAGTTCTTC.

V is TRBV5-1 and J is TRBJ1-5, with 11 nucleotides matching TRBD1. This CDR3 spans 15 amino acids. Trimming removed 4 bases from V and 7 bases from J; junction bases left unmatched: 7. Germline CDR1 is SGHRS and CDR2 is YFSETQ. The DNA of the CDR3 is TGCGCCAGCAGCCCCTCGGGACAGGGGGTCCAGCCCCAGCATTTT. It yields the protein CASSPSGQGVQPQHF.

This clonotype was found once. V and J are TRBV20-1 and TRBJ2-1; no clear D gene. CDR1 is DFQATT and CDR2 is SNEGSKA in the germline V gene (reference sequence). The CDR3 has 15 amino acids. V lost 0 bases to trimming and J lost 1 base, with 10 bases between them. The chain's CDR3 is CSARDSARSYNEQFF. The CDR3 nucleotides read TGCAGTGCTAGAGACTCAGCGAGGTCCTACAATGAGCAGTTCTTC.

V is TRBV7-2 and J is TRBJ2-7, with a tentative D call TRBD2 (5 bases). This CDR3 has 13 amino acids. Trimming removed 3 bases at V and 4 bases at J, with 10 bases between. Germline V lookup: CDR1 SGHTA, CDR2 FQGNSA. This CDR3 reads CASSLEAEYEQYF. The DNA of the CDR3 is TGTGCCAGCAGCTTGGAGGCGGAGTACGAGCAGTACTTC. Complete variable domain (other parts from reference TRBV7-2 and TRBJ2-7): GAGVSQSPSNKVTEKGKDVELRCDPISGHTALYWYRQSLGQGLEFLIYFQGNSAPDKSGLPSDRFSAERTGGSVSTLTIQRTQQEDSAVYLCASSLEAEYEQYFGPGTRLTVT.

The rearrangement uses TRBV5-6 and TRBJ1-1; maybe TRBD1 (5 bases). Per the germline V gene, CDR1 is SGHDT and CDR2 is YYEEEE. CDR3 length: 15 amino acids. The V end was cut by 4 bases, the J end by 3 bases, with 16 bases between. The CDR3 bases are TGTGCCAGCAGCCGCCAGCCGGGGGGGGACACTGAAGCTTTCTTT. It yields the protein CASSRQPGGDTEAFF.

The chain joins TRBV6-4 to TRBJ1-1; D is perhaps TRBD1 (5 bases). Germline CDR1 MRHNA, CDR2 SNTAGT. There are 14 residues in the CDR3. V was clipped by 3 bases and J by 6 bases, with 14 bases between them. CDR3 sequence (DNA): TGTGCCAGCAGTGAAAAGACAGAAAGCCCTGAAGCTTTCTTT. Its translation is CASSEKTESPEAFF.

The chain employs TRBV2 and TRBJ2-4; D is perhaps TRBD1 (5 bases). This CDR3 has 14 amino acids. V shed 7 bases and J shed 0 bases, with 10 bases lying between them. Germline CDR1 reads SNHLY; CDR2 reads FYNNEI. The CDR3 nucleotides are TGTGCCAGCAAACAAGGGGAAGCCAAAAACATTCAGTACTTC. It specifies CASKQGEAKNIQYF.

The rearrangement uses TRBV18 and TRBJ2-3, with D unresolved. CDR3 length equals 12 residues. Germline lookup yields CDR1 KGHSH and CDR2 LQKENI. V was trimmed by 1 base and J by 4 bases, leaving 3 bases between them. CDR3 DNA: TGTGCCAGCTCACCACGTCCAGATACGCAGTATTTT. It specifies CASSPRPDTQYF.

This sequence joins TRBV6-5 and TRBJ2-7, with 7 bases lining up with TRBD1. The germline CDR1 and CDR2 sequences are MNHEY and SVGAGI. The length of the CDR3 is 15 residues. V shed 2 bases, J shed 4 bases, and the junction held 8 bases outside the gene matches. For the CDR3, the DNA is TGTGCCAGCAGTTACGCAAGGACAGGTCTTTACGAGCAGTACTTC. Translating it yields CASSYARTGLYEQYF.

This chain connects TRBV9 to TRBJ1-1; D gene uncertain. Deletions cut 3 bases from V and 1 base from J, with 7 bases between. Germline CDR1 reads SGDLS; CDR2 reads YYNGEE. The CDR3 has 13 residues. The CDR3 bases are TGTGCCAGCAGCGGGCAGTGGAACACTGAAGCTTTCTTT. Protein: CASSGQWNTEAFF.

This sequence joins TRBV9 and TRBJ2-2; no firm D call. Trimming took off 0 bases at V and 0 bases at J, with 6 bases between the two ends. Germline assignment: CDR1 SGDLS and CDR2 YYNGEE. The CDR3 length is 15 residues. CDR3 nucleotides: TGTGCCAGCAGCGTAGCCGCTACGAACACCGGGGAGCTGTTTTTT. This gives the protein CASSVAATNTGELFF.

J is TRBJ1-1 and V is TRBV30; TRBD1 might be the D (5 bases). This CDR3 has 13 amino acids. CDR1 GTSNPN and CDR2 SVGIG come from the germline V gene (reference sequence). CDR3 coding DNA: TGTGTCTTGGGGGTTCGGGGCGACACTGAAGCTTTCTTT. Encoded protein: CVLGVRGDTEAFF.

The chain uses TRBV5-1 and TRBJ1-5; D is possibly TRBD1 (6 bases). The V gene's germline CDR1 is SGHRS and CDR2 YFSETQ. This CDR3 has 14 amino acids. Deletions cut 2 bases from V and 2 bases from J, with 8 bases between. This CDR3 is CASSFEGGNQPQHF. CDR3 sequence (DNA): TGCGCCAGCAGCTTCGAGGGGGGCAATCAGCCCCAGCATTTT.

The rearrangement joins TRBV12-3 or TRBV12-4 to TRBJ1-2; perhaps TRBD1 as D (5 bases). The CDR3 has 13 residues. V was cut by 7 bases and J by 4 bases, with 13 bases left in between. CDR3 sequence (DNA): TGTGCCAGCACCATACTTGGGACCTATGGCTACACCTTC. Protein sequence: CASTILGTYGYTF.

The chain carries TRBV29-1 and TRBJ1-6; no clear D gene. The CDR3 has 15 amino acids. The V end was cut by 7 bases, the J end by 0 bases, with 13 bases between. Per the germline V gene, CDR1 is SQVTM and CDR2 is ANQGSEA. CDR3 amino acids: CSAQYSRSYNSPLHF. The CDR3 nucleotides read TGCAGCGCCCAATATTCTCGCTCCTATAATTCACCCCTCCACTTT.

The CDR3 DNA reads TGTGCCAGCAGCTTAGTCCCGAGCGGGGGGGCCTACGAGCAGTACTTC. It codes for CASSLVPSGGAYEQYF. This chain uses TRBV7-9 with TRBJ2-7, with 10 positions matching TRBD2. The junction had 5 bases not matched to a gene; V was cut back by 1 base and J by 2 bases. The CDR3 runs to 16 residues. The germline V gene has CDR1 SEHNR and CDR2 FQNEAQ (reference sequence).

This sequence joins TRBV6-5 and TRBJ1-2; 8 nucleotides line up with TRBD1. With V trimmed by 7 bases and J by 7 bases, 11 bases remained unmatched. The CDR3 consists of 14 residues. Germline-derived CDR1 and CDR2 are MNHEY and SVGAGI. CDR3 residues: CASTTGGTGLGYTF. The CDR3 DNA follows: TGTGCCAGCACCACAGGGGGAACAGGGCTTGGCTACACCTTC.

This clonotype was observed a single time. The rearrangement links TRBV27 to TRBJ2-2, with D possibly matching TRBD2 (6 bases). Germline CDR1 is MNHEY and CDR2 is SMNVEV (reference sequence). V was trimmed by 4 bases and J by 5 bases, leaving 17 bases between them. The CDR3 is 16 residues long. CDR3 protein: CASSSTGGEPTGELFF. In DNA, the CDR3 is TGTGCCAGCAGTTCCACAGGCGGGGAACCTACCGGGGAGCTGTTTTTT.